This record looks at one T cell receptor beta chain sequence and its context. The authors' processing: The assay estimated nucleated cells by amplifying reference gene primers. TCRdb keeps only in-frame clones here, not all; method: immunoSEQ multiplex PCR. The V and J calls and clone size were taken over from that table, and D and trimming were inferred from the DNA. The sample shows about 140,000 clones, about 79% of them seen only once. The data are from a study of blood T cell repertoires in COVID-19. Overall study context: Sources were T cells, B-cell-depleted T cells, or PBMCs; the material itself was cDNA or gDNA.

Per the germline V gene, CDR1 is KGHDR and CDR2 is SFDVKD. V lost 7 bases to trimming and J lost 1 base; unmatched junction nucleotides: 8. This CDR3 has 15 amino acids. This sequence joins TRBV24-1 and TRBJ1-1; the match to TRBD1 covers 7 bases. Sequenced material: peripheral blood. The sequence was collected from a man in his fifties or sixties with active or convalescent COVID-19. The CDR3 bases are TGTGCCACCAGGGGATCAGGGGGAAAGAACACTGAAGCTTTCTTT. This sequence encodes CATRGSGGKNTEAFF.